A selection of T cell receptor beta chains follows, all from one sample in a study of cytomegalovirus exposure and HLA in healthy donors. Data came from immunoSEQ multiplex PCR; TCRdb stores just in-frame clones and leaves some out. The sample has about 130,000 clones. Sequenced input: PBMCs. These receptors came from a man in his late teens or twenties in good health and CMV-seronegative. The CDR3 runs from the conserved cysteine through the conserved F or W. D genes are given only for firm matches.

V	D	J	CDR3	DNA
TRBV18	NA	TRBJ2-5	CASSPPTVWGTQYF	TGTGCCAGCTCACCACCGACAGTATGGGGGACCCAGTACTTC
TRBV27	NA	TRBJ2-1	CASSLGGYNEQFF	TGTGCCAGCAGTTTGGGGGGTTACAATGAGCAGTTCTTC
TRBV5-1	NA	TRBJ1-2	CASSSGEALVGYTF	TGCGCCAGCAGCTCTGGAGAGGCCCTGGTCGGCTACACCTTC
TRBV9	NA	TRBJ1-2	CASSVGHLGGDNYYGYTF	TGTGCCAGCAGCGTAGGCCATTTGGGAGGGGATAATTACTATGGCTACACCTTC
TRBV18	NA	TRBJ1-5	CASSLKGDGNQPQHF	TGTGCCAGCTCACTGAAGGGGGATGGCAATCAGCCCCAGCATTTT
TRBV19	TRBD2	TRBJ2-1	CASSIIGLAVYNEQFF	TGTGCCAGTAGTATTATAGGACTAGCGGTTTACAATGAGCAGTTCTTC
TRBV6-6	TRBD1	TRBJ1-1	CASRTGGGRPEAFF	TGTGCCAGCAGAACAGGGGGCGGAAGACCTGAAGCTTTCTTT
TRBV19	NA	TRBJ2-3	CASSIGGSDTQYF	TGTGCCAGTAGTATTGGAGGCTCAGATACGCAGTATTTT
TRBV19	NA	TRBJ1-2	CASSKADYGYTF	TGTGCCAGTAGTAAGGCGGACTATGGCTACACCTTC
TRBV9	NA	TRBJ1-3	CASSAGTPSGNTIYF	TGTGCCAGCAGTGCCGGGACACCCTCTGGAAACACCATATATTTT
TRBV9	TRBD1	TRBJ1-1	CASSATGDRSTEAFF	TGTGCCAGCAGCGCAACAGGGGATAGAAGTACTGAAGCTTTCTTT
TRBV7-3	TRBD1	TRBJ1-2	CASSPGTGDMDGYTF	TGTGCCAGCAGCCCGGGGACAGGGGACATGGATGGCTACACCTTC
TRBV4-2	TRBD2	TRBJ2-7	CASSQEGSGRPPYEQYF	TGTGCCAGCAGCCAAGAAGGAAGCGGGAGGCCTCCCTACGAGCAGTACTTC
TRBV19	NA	TRBJ2-7	CASSYDLESDSYEQYF	TGTGCCAGTAGTTACGACCTAGAGTCCGATTCTTACGAGCAGTACTTC
TRBV7-2	TRBD2	TRBJ2-7	CASSFAGGAPREQYF	TGTGCCAGCAGCTTCGCGGGGGGGGCGCCCAGGGAGCAGTACTTC
TRBV27	NA	TRBJ1-5	CASSLSSLSNQPQHF	TGTGCCAGCAGTTTATCGAGCCTGAGCAATCAGCCCCAGCATTTT
TRBV6-1	NA	TRBJ1-2	CASSEEPGAGGYTF	TGTGCCAGCAGTGAAGAACCAGGGGCCGGTGGCTACACCTTC
TRBV18	NA	TRBJ1-1	CASSPQAGAEAFF	TGTGCCAGCTCACCACAAGCAGGGGCTGAAGCTTTCTTT
TRBV2	NA	TRBJ1-1	CASSESRSTEAFF	TGTGCCAGCAGTGAGAGTAGAAGCACTGAAGCTTTCTTT
TRBV19	TRBD1	TRBJ2-7	CASSVRDRGRDEQYF	TGTGCCAGTAGTGTCCGGGACAGGGGTAGAGACGAGCAGTACTTC
TRBV19	NA	TRBJ1-1	CASRAVLNTEAFF	TGTGCCAGTAGGGCAGTACTGAACACTGAAGCTTTCTTT
TRBV13	TRBD2	TRBJ2-3	CASSSRTSGGLDTDTQYF	TGTGCCAGCAGCTCGAGGACTAGCGGGGGGCTAGACACAGATACGCAGTATTTT
TRBV4-2	TRBD2	TRBJ2-7	CASSQDSTSAFNEQYF	TGTGCCAGCAGCCAAGATAGTACTAGCGCCTTTAATGAGCAGTACTTC
TRBV7-9	NA	TRBJ2-3	CASTRWRDGSDTQYF	TGTGCCAGCACCCGGTGGCGCGACGGGTCAGATACGCAGTATTTT
TRBV27	NA	TRBJ2-7	CASSLNAGRTYEQYF	TGTGCCAGCAGTTTGAACGCGGGACGGACCTACGAGCAGTACTTC
TRBV18	TRBD1	TRBJ2-7	CASQRRQGAYEQYF	TGTGCCAGCCAACGCCGACAGGGGGCCTACGAGCAGTACTTC
TRBV18	TRBD1	TRBJ2-7	CASSPLRQGINEQYF	TGTGCCAGCTCACCACTTCGACAGGGAATTAACGAGCAGTACTTC
TRBV5-1	NA	TRBJ2-5	CASSEQQETQYF	TGCGCCAGCAGTGAACAGCAAGAGACCCAGTACTTC
TRBV7-9	NA	TRBJ2-7	CASSSTALNGEQYF	TGTGCCAGCAGCTCAACAGCCCTTAATGGGGAGCAGTACTTC
TRBV19	NA	TRBJ1-5	CASNHNSNQPQHF	TGTGCCAGCAATCACAATAGCAATCAGCCCCAGCATTTT
TRBV5-1	NA	TRBJ2-2	CASSLLGQNTGELFF	TGCGCCAGCAGCTTGCTGGGACAGAACACCGGGGAGCTGTTTTTT
TRBV4-1	NA	TRBJ2-1	CASSQDPGVGYNEQFF	TGCGCCAGCAGCCAAGACCCGGGGGTAGGCTACAATGAGCAGTTCTTC
TRBV30	TRBD1	TRBJ2-7	CAWGTGQGLGAYEQYF	TGTGCCTGGGGGACCGGACAGGGCCTAGGCGCCTACGAGCAGTACTTC
TRBV5-1	NA	TRBJ2-3	CASSFGDFTDTQYF	TGCGCCAGCAGCTTCGGGGACTTCACAGATACGCAGTATTTT
TRBV4-1	TRBD2	TRBJ2-1	CASSQWGGTSGTYNEQFF	TGCGCCAGCAGCCAATGGGGGGGGACTAGCGGGACCTACAATGAGCAGTTCTTC
TRBV11-2	NA	TRBJ2-7	CASSLRVYEQYF	TGTGCCAGCAGCTTACGAGTCTACGAGCAGTACTTC
TRBV11-2	NA	TRBJ2-7	CASSLGVAYYEQYF	TGTGCCAGCAGCTTAGGGGTAGCCTACTACGAGCAGTACTTC
TRBV7-9	TRBD1	TRBJ2-3	CASSLVRDRGMSDTQYF	TGTGCCAGCAGCTTAGTTCGGGACAGGGGGATGTCAGATACGCAGTATTTT
TRBV7-2	TRBD1	TRBJ1-2	CASSSNSRTGKPGYTF	TGTGCCAGCAGCTCCAATTCTCGGACAGGCAAGCCTGGCTACACCTTC
TRBV28	NA	TRBJ1-2	CASSLKLYGYTF	TGTGCCAGCAGTTTGAAGCTCTATGGCTACACCTTC
TRBV7-2	NA	TRBJ2-7	CASSRSSADSYEQYF	TGTGCCAGCAGCCGATCTAGCGCCGACTCCTACGAGCAGTACTTC
TRBV19	TRBD1	TRBJ1-6	CASSSPGTGNRSPLHF	TGTGCCAGTAGTAGCCCCGGGACAGGGAATCGATCACCCCTCCACTTT
TRBV6-5	TRBD2	TRBJ2-5	CASSLERGGTQYF	TGTGCCAGCAGTTTGGAGCGGGGGGGGACCCAGTACTTC
TRBV2	TRBD1	TRBJ1-4	CASSESSGGKLFF	TGTGCCAGCAGTGAATCGTCAGGGGGAAAACTGTTTTTT
TRBV14	TRBD1	TRBJ2-7	CASSTRPGQGNFYEQYF	TGTGCCAGCAGCACTCGACCCGGACAGGGTAACTTTTACGAGCAGTACTTC
TRBV7-9	NA	TRBJ1-1	CASSPQGLLNTEAFF	TGTGCCAGCAGCCCACAGGGTCTACTGAACACTGAAGCTTTCTTT
TRBV11-2	TRBD2	TRBJ2-5	CASSNWGGTQETQYF	TGTGCCAGCTCGAACTGGGGGGGTACCCAAGAGACCCAGTACTTC
TRBV5-6	NA	TRBJ1-1	CASRGQGSTEAFF	TGTGCCAGCAGGGGGCAGGGGAGCACTGAAGCTTTCTTT
TRBV18	NA	TRBJ1-4	CASSPMDQGREKLFF	TGTGCCAGCTCACCAATGGATCAGGGCAGGGAAAAACTGTTTTTT
TRBV5-6	NA	TRBJ1-5	CASSLRQASSQPQHF	TGTGCCAGCAGCTTGCGACAGGCCAGCTCTCAGCCCCAGCATTTT
TRBV6-5	TRBD2	TRBJ2-1	CASSFAGEGVNEQFF	TGTGCCAGCAGTTTCGCGGGAGAAGGGGTCAATGAGCAGTTCTTC
TRBV5-5	NA	TRBJ2-2	CASRIRTGSTGELFF	TGTGCCAGCAGGATAAGAACAGGGTCCACCGGGGAGCTGTTTTTT
TRBV2	TRBD1	TRBJ1-1	CASRIGQGAEAFF	TGTGCCAGCAGAATAGGACAGGGGGCTGAAGCTTTCTTT
TRBV5-1	NA	TRBJ2-7	CASSLAIGLSSYEQYF	TGCGCCAGCAGCTTGGCGATAGGACTGAGCTCCTACGAGCAGTACTTC
TRBV19	NA	TRBJ1-5	CASSNQGSNQPQHF	TGTGCCAGTAGTAATCAGGGGAGCAATCAGCCCCAGCATTTT
TRBV7-8	TRBD2	TRBJ2-1	CASSHQTASGYNEQFF	TGTGCCAGCAGCCACCAGACGGCTAGCGGGTACAATGAGCAGTTCTTC